This passage covers 3 T cell receptor beta chains from one sample sequenced in a study of T cell responses to AZD1222 COVID-19 vaccine. TCRdb's table, derived via immunoSEQ multiplex PCR, lists solely in-frame clones and lacks some. This table holds over 120,000 clones, around 89% found once. Sequencing used peripheral blood, obtained on day 0 of AZD1222 vaccination. The receptor source for this set is an adult in good health.

This chain connects TRBV3-1 (or the pseudogene TRBV3-2) to TRBJ1-1; D gene uncertain. The CDR3 is made up of 13 amino acids. With 4 bases removed from V and 4 bases from J, the gap between germline ends came to 10 bases. The germline CDR1 and CDR2 sequences are LGHDT and YNNKEL (reference sequence). CDR3 residues: CASSLGLFTEAFF. The CDR3 DNA reads as TGTGCCAGCAGCCTGGGTCTCTTCACTGAAGCTTTCTTT.

Points on this clone: At one end, the junction sequence differs from germline, possibly due to a read error. J is TRBJ1-1 and V is TRBV29-1; 7 bases are shared with TRBD1. Germline CDR1 reads SQVTM; CDR2 reads ANQGSEA. The CDR3 covers 12 residues. CDR3 amino acids: CSQRYRGPGSTF. The DNA of the CDR3 is TGCAGCCAGAGGTACAGGGGCCCCGGGTCGACTTTT. Full variable domain (outside the CDR3, taken from reference TRBV29-1 and TRBJ1-1): SAVISQKPSRDICQRGTSLTIQCQVDSQVTMMFWYRQQPGQSLTLIATANQGSEATYESGFVIDKFPISRPNLTFSTLTVSNMSPEDSSIYLCSQRYRGPGSTFGQGTRLTVV.

The chain is built from TRBV30 and TRBJ1-1; no firm D call. The CDR3 extends over 13 amino acids. Germline V CDR1 and CDR2: GTSNPN, SVGIG (reference sequence). The V gene lost 3 bases and the J gene lost 4 bases, with 12 bases spanning the gap. Here the CDR3 DNA reads TGTGCCTGGAGAATGTCGGGTAGCACTGAAGCTTTCTTT. Its protein is CAWRMSGSTEAFF.